This T cell receptor (beta chain) was identified in a study of OX40 agonist ivuxolimab in advanced cancers. Study results and limitations: CD4+ and CD8+ blood T cells expanded clonally by week 6 at 0.1 to 3.0 mg/kg. Several nonresponders also turned out to have low normalized T-cell clonal expansion.

Germline values: CDR1 MDHEN, CDR2 SYDVKM. The V end lost 7 bases, the J end lost 1 base, and 4 bases lay between the germline ends. The CDR3 is 11 residues long. The protocol was immunoSEQ multiplex PCR, while the TCRdb copy is restricted to in-frame clones and leaves out a portion. The table lists more than 70,000 clones, roughly four fifths of them singletons, with roughly 0.44% in the top ten. As concerns this clone: Antigen: not known.

The clonotype originates from an adult with an advanced solid tumor such as melanoma, head and neck, liver or kidney cancer. The sample in question was CD4+ or CD8+ T cells sorted from blood, obtained in a trial of the OX40 agonist ivuxolimab. The rearrangement links TRBV28 to TRBJ1-1; D not resolved. CDR3 bases: TGTGCCAGCACGACGAACACTGAAGCTTTCTTT. It codes for CASTTNTEAFF. The whole variable domain, filled in from reference TRBV28 and TRBJ1-1, reads DVKVTQSSRYLVKRTGEKVFLECVQDMDHENMFWYRQDPGLGLRLIYFSYDVKMKEKGDIPEGYSVSREKKERFSLILESASTNQTSMYLCASTTNTEAFFGQGTRLTVV.